This TCR beta chain was captured in a study of cytomegalovirus exposure and HLA in healthy donors. About the study: A data release that came early held tens of millions of unique TCRs from HLA-typed donors.

A multiplex PCR was run with 60 Vbeta primers and 13 Jbeta primers. The table came from immunoSEQ multiplex PCR; TCRdb's copy has only in-frame clones and leaves some out. The sample shows over 150,000 clones, 65% to 70% of them seen only once. The sample holds one count of this clone. An end of the junction does not agree with germline; a read error may underlie this. Sequenced material: PBMCs. The TCR comes from a woman in her late teens or twenties in good health and CMV-seropositive.

The CDR3 region is CASSLLWIGQGAGGSNQPRHF. The CDR3 coding sequence is TGCGCCAGCAGCCTGCTGTGGATTGGACAGGGGGCTGGTGGAAGCAATCAGCCCCGGCATTTT. The chain combines TRBV4-3 with TRBJ1-5; TRBD1 matches at 11 bases. The CDR3 is 21 amino acids. Germline lookup yields CDR1 LGHNA and CDR2 YSLEER.